Shown below are 23 T cell receptor beta chains from a single sample sequenced in a study of T cell responses to AZD1222 COVID-19 vaccine. Sequencing used immunoSEQ multiplex PCR; TCRdb keeps in-frame clones, though not all of them. The data contain about 59,000 clones, roughly nine tenths of them singletons. Sequencing was performed on peripheral blood, taken 28 days after the second AZD1222 dose. All receptors derive from an adult who received the AZD1222 COVID-19 vaccine.

This chain links TRBV10-3 with TRBJ2-7; 8 bases are shared with TRBD1. Germline lookup yields CDR1 ENHRY and CDR2 SYGVKD. V was clipped by 3 bases and J by 3 bases; unmatched bases: 4. The CDR3 is 14 residues long. Here the CDR3 reads CAISEPGQDYEQYF. As DNA, the CDR3 is TGTGCCATCAGTGAACCGGGACAGGACTACGAGCAGTACTTC.

The rearrangement links TRBV7-8 to TRBJ2-3, with 10 bases identical to TRBD1. The trim removed 5 bases at V and 0 bases at J, leaving 5 bases unmatched. Germline V gene sequence: CDR1 SGHVS, CDR2 FQNEAQ. CDR3 length: 16 amino acids. The CDR3 here is CASSPRGQGSTDTQYF. Here the CDR3 DNA reads TGTGCCAGCAGCCCAAGGGGACAGGGGAGCACAGATACGCAGTATTTT.

This sequence joins TRBV6-2 or TRBV6-3 and TRBJ1-5; D is undetermined. Trimming cost V 1 base and J 0 bases, with 16 bases left between them. This CDR3 comprises 18 residues. Germline CDR1 is MNHEY and CDR2 is SVGEGT. This chain's CDR3 is CASSYFPLSRNSNQPQHF. The CDR3 nucleotides read TGTGCCAGCAGTTACTTCCCCCTTTCAAGGAATAGCAATCAGCCCCAGCATTTT.

The V call is TRBV6-2 or TRBV6-3, the J call TRBJ1-3; D uncertain. The germline V gene has CDR1 MNHEY and CDR2 SVGEGT. The CDR3 has 12 amino acids. Deletions cut 0 bases from V and 4 bases from J, with 1 base between. Here the CDR3 DNA reads TGTGCCAGCAGTTACTCCGGAAACACCATATATTTT. Its protein product is CASSYSGNTIYF.

The chain combines TRBV2 with TRBJ2-5; a possible D gene is TRBD2 (6 bases). Per the germline V gene, CDR1 is SNHLY and CDR2 is FYNNEI. Trimming shortened V by 8 bases and J by 0 bases, and 16 bases separated the two germline ends. This CDR3 contains 15 residues. CDR3 DNA sequence: TGTGCCAGCGGTGGGAGTAGCGGTTACCAAGAGACCCAGTACTTC. Its protein is CASGGSSGYQETQYF.

The CDR3 nucleotides are TGTGCCAGTAGCCCGTCGGCGGGATTCAACTATGGCTACACCTTC. Protein: CASSPSAGFNYGYTF. The chain combines TRBV19 with TRBJ1-2; D gene uncertain. Germline values: CDR1 LNHDA, CDR2 SQIVND (reference sequence). V was pared by 6 bases and J by 2 bases, with 16 bases between. This CDR3 is built from 15 residues.

This clone came up once. This sequence joins TRBV11-1 and TRBJ2-7; D ambiguous. This CDR3 contains 13 residues. The germline V gene encodes CDR1 SGHAT and CDR2 FQDESV (reference sequence). The V end lost 2 bases, the J end lost 5 bases, and 10 bases lay between the germline ends. The CDR3 coding sequence is TGTGCCAGCAGCTTAAGACGGGTGCACGAGCAGTACTTC. It encodes CASSLRRVHEQYF.

This clone was seen only a few times. This rearrangement joins TRBV7-9 to TRBJ2-7; D is unclear. Deletions cut 5 bases from V and 5 bases from J, with 10 bases between. The CDR3 runs 12 residues. Per germline, CDR1 SEHNR and CDR2 FQNEAQ (reference sequence). Here the CDR3 DNA reads TGTGCCAGCAGCCCCCAGTCCCACGAGCAGTACTTC. It codes for CASSPQSHEQYF.

J is TRBJ1-2 and V is TRBV10-3, with D uncertain. There are 16 residues in the CDR3. V was clipped by 2 bases and J by 7 bases, with 20 bases between them. Germline V gene sequence: CDR1 ENHRY, CDR2 SYGVKD. The CDR3 region has the DNA TGTGCCATCAGTGAGGATCGTAGGTCCCTGGATTCTGGCTACACCTTC. As protein: CAISEDRRSLDSGYTF.

The rearrangement joins TRBV6-5 to TRBJ1-2; TRBD1 is a possible D gene (6 bases). The CDR3 runs 13 residues. V was trimmed by 6 bases and J by 8 bases, leaving 16 bases between them. The germline V gene has CDR1 MNHEY and CDR2 SVGAGI. Written as DNA, the CDR3 is TGTGCCAGCAGCCCCTACAGGGCGGGAGGCTACACCTTC. Translation gives CASSPYRAGGYTF.

This chain connects TRBV5-4 to TRBJ2-2; 10 nucleotides align to TRBD1. The trim removed 4 bases at V and 4 bases at J, leaving 7 bases unmatched. The CDR3 is 16 amino acids. Germline lookup yields CDR1 SGHNT and CDR2 YYREEE (reference sequence). CDR3 bases: TGTGCCAGCAGCGTCTTGACAGGGGGCCGCACCGGGGAGCTGTTTTTT. Encoded protein: CASSVLTGGRTGELFF.

The V and J genes are TRBV14 and TRBJ2-1, with 7 bases that match TRBD2. Germline-derived CDR1 and CDR2 are SGHDN and FVKESK. This CDR3 region has 15 residues. V trimming: 2 bases; J trimming: 8 bases; junction bases outside the gene matches: 9. CDR3 region: CASSQIGGSIDEQFF. In DNA, the CDR3 is TGTGCCAGCAGCCAAATCGGCGGGAGTATTGATGAGCAGTTCTTC.

The rearrangement uses TRBV7-9 and TRBJ2-5, with D perhaps matching TRBD2 (6 bases). Germline V gene lookup returns CDR1 SEHNR and CDR2 FQNEAQ (reference sequence). CDR3 length: 11 residues. V lost 5 bases, J lost 10 bases, and 11 bases lay in between. CDR3 DNA: TGTGCCAGCAGCCCCGTCGGGGGCCAGTACTTC. Translating gives CASSPVGGQYF.

The chain couples TRBV24-1 to TRBJ2-2; D tentatively reads TRBD1 or TRBD2 (5 bases each). The CDR3 consists of 15 residues. Germline CDR1 and CDR2: KGHDR and SFDVKD. V lost 4 bases and J 7 bases, leaving 15 bases between the germline ends. Written as DNA, the CDR3 is TGTGCCACCAGTGAGGGACCCGCTAAAGGCGGGGAGCTGTTTTTT. The encoded protein is CATSEGPAKGGELFF.

The rearrangement links TRBV7-9 to TRBJ2-5; 7 nucleotides line up with TRBD1. CDR3 length equals 15 residues. CDR1 is SEHNR and CDR2 is FQNEAQ in the germline V gene (reference sequence). Trimming took 5 bases from V and 4 from J; bases not matched to a gene: 10. The CDR3 protein is CASSALRQGRETQYF. In nucleotides, the CDR3 is TGTGCCAGCAGCGCTCTGAGACAGGGAAGAGAGACCCAGTACTTC.

The J gene is TRBJ2-7, the V gene TRBV3-1 (or the pseudogene TRBV3-2); D not resolved. V lost 0 bases and J 7 bases, leaving 16 bases between the germline ends. The CDR3 consists of 15 residues. Germline assignment: CDR1 LGHDT and CDR2 YNNKEL (reference sequence). DNA for the CDR3: TGTGCCAGCAGCCAAGATCTCCACGGAGCCTCGGAGCAGTACTTC. This sequence encodes CASSQDLHGASEQYF.

The V call is TRBV4-3, the J call TRBJ2-1; D is perhaps TRBD1 or TRBD2 (5 bases each). V was clipped by 2 bases and J by 4 bases, with 15 bases between them. The CDR3 loop spans 16 amino acids. Germline values: CDR1 LGHNA, CDR2 YSLEER. CDR3 nucleotide sequence: TGCGCCAGCAGCCAAACAGCAGTGGGGGAGTACAATGAGCAGTTCTTC. Translating gives CASSQTAVGEYNEQFF.

The rearrangement uses TRBV29-1 and TRBJ2-3, with 10 nucleotides matching TRBD2. Germline CDR1 SQVTM, CDR2 ANQGSEA. The CDR3 is made up of 14 amino acids. V gave up 5 bases and J gave up 4 bases; unmatched junction bases: 6. CDR3 region: CSVPTSGISDTQYF. The CDR3 region has the DNA TGCAGCGTTCCAACTAGCGGGATATCAGATACGCAGTATTTT.

V is TRBV11-2 and J is TRBJ2-7, with 7 nucleotides matching TRBD1. The CDR3 runs to 14 residues. With 7 bases clipped from V and 1 base from J, the junction kept 7 bases outside the gene matches. Germline loops: CDR1 SGHAT, CDR2 FQNNGV. The CDR3 DNA reads TGTGCCAGCACCACCGGGACAGCATCCTACGAGCAGTACTTC. It is translated as CASTTGTASYEQYF.

Only one count was recorded for this clone. The rearrangement uses TRBV7-8 and TRBJ1-5; the match to TRBD1 covers 10 bases. Germline trimming cut 5 bases from V and 0 bases from J; bases unmatched to any gene: 13. Germline CDR1 reads SGHVS; CDR2 reads FQNEAQ. CDR3 length: 19 residues. The CDR3 DNA reads as TGTGCCAGCAGCCCCCGGACAGGGGGGGGTACTTATAGCAATCAGCCCCAGCATTTT. Translating it yields CASSPRTGGGTYSNQPQHF. The whole variable domain, remainder taken from reference TRBV7-8 and TRBJ1-5, is GAGVSQSPRYKVAKRGQDVALRCDPISGHVSLFWYQQALGQGPEFLTYFQNEAQLDKSGLPSDRFFAERPEGSVSTLKIQRTQQEDSAVYLCASSPRTGGGTYSNQPQHFGDGTRLSIL.

The chain joins TRBV19 to TRBJ1-5, with D possibly being TRBD1 (5 bases). V was cut by 5 bases and J by 0 bases, with 11 bases left in between. The V gene's germline CDR1 is LNHDA and CDR2 SQIVND (reference sequence). The CDR3 has 15 amino acids. The CDR3 DNA follows: TGTGCCAGTAGTTGGGACGGAAATAGCAATCAGCCCCAGCATTTT. Its translation: CASSWDGNSNQPQHF.

J is TRBJ2-1 and V is TRBV5-1, with D tentatively TRBD1 or TRBD2 (5 bases each). The length of the CDR3 is 15 residues. The germline V and J ends were trimmed by 0 bases and 9 bases, with 16 bases remaining between them. Per the germline V gene, CDR1 is SGHRS and CDR2 is YFSETQ. Written as DNA, the CDR3 is TGCGCCAGCAGCTTGGCGTCTGGGGGTTTGGGTGAGCAGTTCTTC. This codes for CASSLASGGLGEQFF.

CDR3 coding DNA: TGTGCCAGCAGGGGCCCTTCGGGGCAGTACTTC. Its protein product is CASRGPSGQYF. The chain combines TRBV28 with TRBJ2-7; D remains unclear. V shed 6 bases and J shed 9 bases, with 12 bases lying between them. Germline V CDR1 and CDR2: MDHEN, SYDVKM. The CDR3 length is 11 residues.